This T cell receptor (beta chain) appears in the sequencing data of a study of response to subunit inactivated influenza vaccine. This CDR3 is 16 amino acids long. V lost 1 base and J 2 bases, leaving 15 bases between the germline ends. Germline values: CDR1 SNHLY, CDR2 FYNNEI. One entry per CDR3 protein, called by TCRdb with MiXCR from the RT-PCR reads. This repertoire shows more than 550,000 distinct CDR3 sequences, about 12% found once; its top ten account for roughly 10%. Sequenced here: PBMCs from blood, sampled on the day of vaccination. The sequence was collected from a man between 50 and 59 years old who received an inactivated influenza vaccine. The rearrangement joins TRBV2 to TRBJ2-7, with D unresolved. As DNA, the CDR3 is TGTGCCAGCAGTGAAGGGACCCCCATAACCGCCTACGAGCAGTACTTC. It translates to CASSEGTPITAYEQYF.